These 14 T cell receptor beta chains came from one sample sequenced in a study of OX40 agonist ivuxolimab in advanced cancers. The method was immunoSEQ multiplex PCR; TCRdb's version includes in-frame clones alone and lacks a portion of them. The sample includes over 15,000 clones, approximately 86% of them seen just once. The material was CD4+ or CD8+ T cells sorted from blood, obtained in a trial of the OX40 agonist ivuxolimab. All receptors derive from an adult with an advanced solid tumor such as melanoma, head and neck, liver or kidney cancer.

The chain is built from TRBV10-1 and TRBJ2-7; TRBD1 agrees at 7 bases. The CDR3 is made up of 14 amino acids. Germline lookup yields CDR1 WNHNN and CDR2 SYGVQD (reference sequence). Trimming removed 2 bases from V and 2 bases from J; junction bases left unmatched: 3. DNA of the CDR3: TGCGCCAGCAGTGAGGCAGGGGGTACCTACGAGCAGTACTTC. It translates to CASSEAGGTYEQYF.

The gene calls are TRBV28 and TRBJ2-1, with a possible D match to TRBD2 (6 bases). V was trimmed by 4 bases and J by 4 bases, leaving 17 bases between them. The germline CDR1 and CDR2 sequences are MDHEN and SYDVKM. This CDR3 has 16 residues. CDR3 amino acids: CASSSRYSGGYNEQFF. CDR3 in DNA: TGTGCCAGCAGTTCGAGATATAGCGGAGGTTACAATGAGCAGTTCTTC.

This chain joins TRBV29-1 and TRBJ1-1; the D gene is possibly TRBD1 (5 bases). The CDR3 length is 13 residues. V lost 4 bases to trimming and J lost 2 bases, with 11 bases between them. CDR1 is SQVTM, CDR2 ANQGSEA, per germline. CDR3 in DNA: TGCAGCGTTGTAGCGACAGCTAACACTGAAGCTTTCTTT. Translated, it gives CSVVATANTEAFF. Full variable domain (remainder filled in from reference TRBV29-1 and TRBJ1-1): SAVISQKPSRDICQRGTSLTIQCQVDSQVTMMFWYRQQPGQSLTLIATANQGSEATYESGFVIDKFPISRPNLTFSTLTVSNMSPEDSSIYLCSVVATANTEAFFGQGTRLTVV.

For the CDR3, the DNA is TGTGCCAGCAGCTCTACAAAGAACACTGAAGCTTTCTTT. Amino acid sequence: CASSSTKNTEAFF. V is TRBV7-3 and J is TRBJ1-1; D is undetermined. Germline V CDR1 and CDR2: SGHTA, FQGTGA. V was pared by 4 bases and J by 1 base, with 7 bases between. The CDR3 loop spans 13 amino acids.

The chain employs TRBV6-5 and TRBJ1-2, with a tentative D call TRBD1 (5 bases). Germline V CDR1 and CDR2: MNHEY, SVGAGI. Trimming shortened V by 5 bases and J by 4 bases, and 17 bases separated the two germline ends. The CDR3 covers 15 residues. This chain's CDR3 is CASSQRDGVSYGYTF. The DNA of the CDR3 is TGTGCCAGCAGTCAAAGGGACGGCGTAAGCTATGGCTACACCTTC.

V and J are TRBV10-3 and TRBJ1-3; D remains unclear. Deletions cut 4 bases from V and 0 bases from J, with 13 bases between. The CDR3 is 16 amino acids. From germline, CDR1 is ENHRY and CDR2 SYGVKD. The CDR3 protein is CAISVFGRNSGNTIYF. DNA of the CDR3: TGTGCCATCAGTGTTTTTGGCAGGAACTCTGGAAACACCATATATTTT.

This chain connects TRBV7-9 to TRBJ2-1; 9 bases are a match to TRBD1. Germline V CDR1 and CDR2: SEHNR, FQNEAQ (reference sequence). CDR3 length: 15 residues. V lost 3 bases and J lost 6; bases outside the gene matches: 6. The CDR3 DNA follows: TGTGCCAGCAGCTTCCTCTCGACAGGGGGCAATGAGCAGTTCTTC. Translated, it gives CASSFLSTGGNEQFF. Full variable domain (rest looked up from reference TRBV7-9 and TRBJ2-1): DTGVSQNPRHKITKRGQNVTFRCDPISEHNRLYWYRQTLGQGPEFLTYFQNEAQLEKSRLLSDRFSAERPKGSFSTLEIQRTEQGDSAMYLCASSFLSTGGNEQFFGPGTRLTVL.

The chain joins TRBV28 to TRBJ1-5, with D perhaps matching TRBD1 (6 bases). Germline V lookup: CDR1 MDHEN, CDR2 SYDVKM. The CDR3 spans 14 residues. V was cut by 6 bases and J by 5 bases, with 14 bases left in between. The CDR3 region is CASREGGLYQPQHF. CDR3 DNA sequence: TGTGCCAGCAGGGAGGGGGGCCTCTATCAGCCCCAGCATTTT.

The chain employs TRBV4-2 and TRBJ2-7; TRBD1 might be the D (5 bases). Trimming left V 0 bases short and J 3 bases short, with 6 bases between. Germline V lookup: CDR1 LGHNA, CDR2 YNFKEQ. The CDR3 has 13 amino acids. CDR3 DNA: TGTGCCAGCAGCCAAGATCAGGGCTACGAGCAGTACTTC. Encoded protein: CASSQDQGYEQYF.

The chain is built from TRBV27 and TRBJ2-1, with a weak D call TRBD2 (5 bases). V was clipped by 6 bases and J by 0 bases, with 12 bases between them. The germline gives CDR1 MNHEY, CDR2 SMNVEV (reference sequence). CDR3 length equals 15 residues. CDR3 DNA: TGTGCCAGCAGAAGGTTAGCGAGCTCCTACAATGAGCAGTTCTTC. The encoded protein is CASRRLASSYNEQFF.

This chain links TRBV27 with TRBJ2-7, with 8 bases fitting TRBD1. Germline CDR1 reads MNHEY; CDR2 reads SMNVEV (reference sequence). The CDR3 is made up of 13 amino acids. V dropped 6 bases and J dropped 6; count of bases not matched to a gene: 7. The chain's CDR3 is CASSRTGSIEQYF. In nucleotides, the CDR3 is TGTGCCAGCAGCAGGACAGGGAGCATCGAGCAGTACTTC.

This sequence joins TRBV5-6 and TRBJ2-1; TRBD2 matches at 11 bases. The CDR3 contains 15 residues. With 3 bases clipped from V and 9 bases from J, the junction kept 8 bases outside the gene matches. CDR1 is SGHDT and CDR2 is YYEEEE in the germline V gene. This chain's CDR3 is CASSYTLAGGGEQFF. The CDR3 coding sequence is TGTGCCAGCAGCTACACTCTAGCGGGAGGAGGTGAGCAGTTCTTC.

The chain carries TRBV30 and TRBJ2-1, with 11 bases that match TRBD2. Unmatched junction bases numbered 8, after V lost 3 bases and J lost 7 bases. Looked up from germline, CDR1 is GTSNPN and CDR2 is SVGIG (reference sequence). CDR3 length: 15 residues. CDR3 nucleotide sequence: TGTGCCTGGAGAAGGGGGAGACTAGCGGGAAATGAGCAGTTCTTC. Translation: CAWRRGRLAGNEQFF.

V and J are TRBV7-3 and TRBJ2-7, with D uncertain. CDR1 SGHTA and CDR2 FQGTGA come from the germline V gene. With 2 bases removed from V and 6 bases from J, the gap between germline ends came to 5 bases. CDR3 length: 11 residues. CDR3 bases: TGTGCCAGCAGCTTAGCGCTCGAGCAGTACTTC. Translating gives CASSLALEQYF.